A single sample is the source of the 7 T cell receptor beta chains below, sequenced in a study of human T cells and chemical hapten exposure. MiXCR was run by TCRdb on the RACE reads, yielding one entry per CDR3 protein. The sample comprises 34,000 or so distinct CDR3 sequences, 10% to 13% of which are singletons, and 27% rests with the top ten. Time point in this sample: pre-sensitization, week 0. Treatment specified: therapeutic diphenylcyclopropenone sensitization with weekly scalp DPC. Researchers extracted total RNA from unfractionated whole blood. The specimen comprised whole blood, sampled in connection with sensitization to the hapten diphenylcyclopropenone (DPC). These receptors were obtained from a man in his fifties or sixties with alopecia areata. Some clones in this sample may be carry-over from other donors' samples.

This clonotype has just a few counts. The CDR3 DNA reads as TGTGCCAGCAGCCCCGGATCTAGCACAGATACGCAGTATTTT. Its translation is CASSPGSSTDTQYF. The chain uses TRBV7-2 and TRBJ2-3; D is ambiguous. Germline loops: CDR1 SGHTA, CDR2 FQGNSA. This CDR3 is 14 amino acids long. V lost 5 bases to trimming and J lost 0 bases, with 9 bases between them.

This clonotype was counted many times. The V gene is TRBV7-9, the J gene TRBJ2-3; TRBD2 matches 12 bases. The V and J ends lost 4 bases and 3 bases, in that order; junction bases with no gene match: 11. The CDR3 extends over 18 amino acids. Germline assignment: CDR1 SEHNR and CDR2 FQNEAQ (reference sequence). The CDR3 bases are TGTGCCAGCAGCTCGACTAGCGGGAGTCGGAAAACGACAGATACGCAGTATTTT. Translated: CASSSTSGSRKTTDTQYF. The entire variable domain, with the rest obtained from reference TRBV7-9 and TRBJ2-3, is as follows: DTGVSQNPRHKITKRGQNVTFRCDPISEHNRLYWYRQTLGQGPEFLTYFQNEAQLEKSRLLSDRFSAERPKGSFSTLEIQRTEQGDSAMYLCASSSTSGSRKTTDTQYFGPGTRLTVL.

This clonotype was observed a handful of times. The chain combines TRBV18 with TRBJ2-7, with 7 bases lining up with TRBD2. The germline CDR1 and CDR2 sequences are KGHSH and LQKENI. With 1 base clipped from V and 4 bases from J, the junction kept 7 bases outside the gene matches. CDR3 length: 15 amino acids. The CDR3: CASSPRAGDLYEQYF. CDR3 nucleotides: TGTGCCAGCTCACCACGGGCGGGAGATCTTTACGAGCAGTACTTC.

This clonotype showed up many times. The chain's CDR3 is CASSSGLAGGLSYNEQFF. As DNA, the CDR3 is TGTGCCAGCAGCTCCGGACTAGCGGGAGGCCTCTCCTACAATGAGCAGTTCTTC. V and J are TRBV7-9 and TRBJ2-1, with 14 positions matching TRBD2. With V trimmed by 4 bases and J by 0 bases, 5 bases remained unmatched. The CDR3 is 18 residues long. Per germline, CDR1 SEHNR and CDR2 FQNEAQ (reference sequence).

This clonotype was detected a few times. The chain uses TRBV20-1 and TRBJ2-7; D remains unclear. The CDR3 runs to 11 residues. The V end was cut by 1 base, the J end by 2 bases, with 3 bases between. The V gene's germline CDR1 is DFQATT and CDR2 SNEGSKA (reference sequence). The CDR3 protein is CSARATYEQYF. As DNA, the CDR3 is TGCAGTGCTAGAGCAACCTACGAGCAGTACTTC.

Many counts were recorded for this clonotype. The chain recombines TRBV27 with TRBJ1-1; 8 bases line up with TRBD1. Germline-derived CDR1 and CDR2 are MNHEY and SMNVEV (reference sequence). There are 15 residues in the CDR3. The J segment lost 4 bases and the V segment lost 5 bases, leaving 9 bases of the junction unmatched. The CDR3 sequence: CASSIYHRGITEAFF. CDR3 nucleotides: TGTGCCAGCAGTATATACCACAGGGGGATCACTGAAGCTTTCTTT.

The sample holds a few counts of this clonotype. V usage is TRBV29-1 and J usage is TRBJ2-1; 8 bases are shared with TRBD2. Trimming removed 4 bases from V and 3 bases from J; junction bases left unmatched: 14. CDR1 is SQVTM and CDR2 is ANQGSEA in the germline V gene. The CDR3 runs 17 residues. This CDR3 reads CSVAPRLARGYYNEQFF. The CDR3 region has the DNA TGCAGCGTTGCGCCCCGACTAGCGCGGGGCTACTACAATGAGCAGTTCTTC.